These 2 T cell receptor beta chains originate from one sample sequenced in a study of glioma-infiltrating T cells. Using RNA template, CDR3s of TCR alpha and beta were amplified with iRepertoire arm-PCR. MiXCR was run by TCRdb on the multiplex PCR reads, yielding one entry per CDR3 protein. The data hold about 140,000 distinct CDR3 sequences, with about two fifths observed a single time. Sample: glioma tissue, nonneoplastic brain tissue, or PBMCs (not recorded which). These TCRs come from a human donor with low-grade glioma or glioblastoma, undergoing nonglioma brain surgery, or in good health (not recorded which).

This clonotype showed up just a few times. The chain recombines TRBV6-2 or TRBV6-3 with TRBJ1-1; tentative D call: TRBD1 (6 bases). Between the trimmed V and J ends, which lost 2 bases and 6 bases, there was a span of 19 bases. Germline V gene lookup returns CDR1 MNHEY and CDR2 SVGEGT. This CDR3 has 16 residues. CDR3 sequence reads: CASSYGGSWRVPEAFF. The CDR3 DNA sequence: TGTGCCAGCAGTTACGGGGGCTCTTGGAGGGTCCCTGAAGCTTTCTTT.

This clonotype was counted only a few times. V is TRBV6-1 and J is TRBJ2-5, with D possibly matching TRBD1 (6 bases). From germline, CDR1 is MNHNS and CDR2 SASEGT. The CDR3 is made up of 16 amino acids. Deletions cut 7 bases from V and 1 base from J, with 19 bases between. For the CDR3, the DNA is TGTGCCAGCACCTTCGACAGGACAAGAAGCCAAGAGACCCAGTACTTC. Translation: CASTFDRTRSQETQYF.